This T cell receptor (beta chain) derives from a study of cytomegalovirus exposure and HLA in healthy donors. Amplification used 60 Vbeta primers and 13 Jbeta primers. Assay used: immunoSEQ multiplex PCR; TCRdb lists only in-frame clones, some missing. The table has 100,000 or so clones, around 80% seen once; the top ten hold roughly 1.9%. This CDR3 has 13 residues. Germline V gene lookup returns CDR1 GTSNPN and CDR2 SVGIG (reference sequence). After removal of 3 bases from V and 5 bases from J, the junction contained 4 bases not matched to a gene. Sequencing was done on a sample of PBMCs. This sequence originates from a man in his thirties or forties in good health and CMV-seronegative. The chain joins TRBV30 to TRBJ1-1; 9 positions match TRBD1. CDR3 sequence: CAWRTGGLTEAFF. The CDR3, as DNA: TGTGCCTGGAGAACAGGGGGCCTGACTGAAGCTTTCTTT. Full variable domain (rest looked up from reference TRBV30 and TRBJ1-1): SQTIHQWPATLVQPVGSPLSLECTVEGTSNPNLYWYRQAAGRGLQLLFYSVGIGQISSEVPQNLSASRPQDRQFILSSKKLLLSDSGFYLCAWRTGGLTEAFFGQGTRLTVV.